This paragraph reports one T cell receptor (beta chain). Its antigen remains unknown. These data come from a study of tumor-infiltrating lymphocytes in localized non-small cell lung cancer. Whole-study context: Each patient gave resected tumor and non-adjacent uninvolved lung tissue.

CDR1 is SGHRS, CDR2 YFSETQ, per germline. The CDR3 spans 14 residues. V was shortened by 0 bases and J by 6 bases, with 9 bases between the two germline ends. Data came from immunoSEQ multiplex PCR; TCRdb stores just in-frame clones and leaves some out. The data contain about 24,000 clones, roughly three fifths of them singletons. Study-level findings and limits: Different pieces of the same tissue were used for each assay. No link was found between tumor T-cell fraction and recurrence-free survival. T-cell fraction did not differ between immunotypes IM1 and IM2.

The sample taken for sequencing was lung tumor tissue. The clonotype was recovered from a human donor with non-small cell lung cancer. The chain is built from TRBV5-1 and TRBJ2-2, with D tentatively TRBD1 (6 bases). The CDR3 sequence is CASSLEGDSGELFF. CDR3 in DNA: TGCGCCAGCAGCTTGGAGGGGGATTCCGGGGAGCTGTTTTTT.